These T cell receptor beta chains were read from a single sample in a study of memory CD4+ T cells and cytomegalovirus serostatus. Assay: immunoSEQ multiplex PCR; the TCRdb copy retains only in-frame clones and omits some. Of 40,000 to 55,000 clones listed, 82% were seen once; the top ten hold approximately 0.64%. Sample: memory CD4+ T cells from blood. Every receptor here comes from an adult in good health and CMV-seronegative. Both conserved end residues are trimmed from each CDR3. D genes are given only for firm matches.

d_call: .
v_call: TRBV6-5
j_call: TRBJ1-1
cdr3_aa: ASSYSLEMNTEAF

d_call: .
v_call: TRBV5-4
j_call: TRBJ1-6
cdr3_aa: ASSVKQGANSPLH

d_call: .
v_call: TRBV7-7
j_call: TRBJ2-2
cdr3_aa: ASSHATAFTGELF

d_call: TRBD2
v_call: TRBV30
j_call: TRBJ2-2
cdr3_aa: ASTTSGGSSDTGELF

d_call: .
v_call: TRBV30
j_call: TRBJ2-1
cdr3_aa: AWRTRDEQF

d_call: .
v_call: TRBV7-2
j_call: TRBJ2-5
cdr3_aa: ASSLFETQY

d_call: .
v_call: TRBV5-6
j_call: TRBJ2-3
cdr3_aa: ASSNGGKSTDTQY

d_call: .
v_call: TRBV5-1
j_call: TRBJ1-2
cdr3_aa: ASSLEGTPNYGYT

d_call: TRBD1
v_call: TRBV27
j_call: TRBJ2-3
cdr3_aa: ASSYRGLGDTQY

d_call: .
v_call: TRBV9
j_call: TRBJ1-6
cdr3_aa: ASSAGASYNSPLH

d_call: TRBD1
v_call: TRBV18
j_call: TRBJ1-1
cdr3_aa: ASSPRQGYTEAF

d_call: .
v_call: TRBV2
j_call: TRBJ2-1
cdr3_aa: ASSRTEQF

d_call: .
v_call: TRBV7-2
j_call: TRBJ2-3
cdr3_aa: ASSLYSTDTQY

d_call: .
v_call: TRBV19
j_call: TRBJ1-4
cdr3_aa: ASRSPGSNEKLF

d_call: TRBD1
v_call: TRBV14
j_call: TRBJ1-5
cdr3_aa: ASSQGGTGSQPQH

d_call: TRBD2
v_call: TRBV5-8
j_call: TRBJ2-5
cdr3_aa: ASSLGLASETQY

d_call: .
v_call: TRBV7-9
j_call: TRBJ1-1
cdr3_aa: ASSSDTSVAF

d_call: .
v_call: TRBV28
j_call: TRBJ2-7
cdr3_aa: ASSLSGRGWSSYEQY

d_call: .
v_call: TRBV5-1
j_call: TRBJ1-3
cdr3_aa: ASSWDGTVSRSGNTIY

d_call: TRBD1
v_call: TRBV19
j_call: TRBJ1-1
cdr3_aa: ATSDRGNTEAF

d_call: TRBD2
v_call: TRBV7-2
j_call: TRBJ2-1
cdr3_aa: ASSSSGGVRNEQF

d_call: TRBD2
v_call: TRBV5-1
j_call: TRBJ2-7
cdr3_aa: ASGQRGTHEQY

d_call: .
v_call: TRBV14
j_call: TRBJ2-3
cdr3_aa: ASSPRTTSTDTQY

d_call: .
v_call: TRBV19
j_call: TRBJ1-1
cdr3_aa: ASSFQRNTEAF

d_call: .
v_call: TRBV2
j_call: TRBJ1-5
cdr3_aa: ASRISNQPQH

d_call: TRBD1
v_call: TRBV5-1
j_call: TRBJ1-6
cdr3_aa: ASSLGRGQNSPLH

d_call: .
v_call: TRBV7-2
j_call: TRBJ2-2
cdr3_aa: ASGNPGTGELF